These T cell receptor beta chains were read from a single sample in a study of control samples from healthy donors and cancer patients. Sequencing used immunoSEQ multiplex PCR; TCRdb keeps in-frame clones, though not all of them. Of roughly 79,000 clones detected, 84% appear once; the ten largest clones hold approximately 15%. The sequenced sample was blood. Source of these receptors: a man between 50 and 59 years old in good health. CDR3s include the opening cysteine and the closing phenylalanine or tryptophan.

TRBJ2-5,12,TRBV18,CASSPRIETQYF
TRBJ2-1,16,TRBV7-2,CASSLAGAGTNNEQFF
TRBJ2-2,13,TRBV28,CASSLNSITGLFF
TRBJ1-1,14,TRBV19,CASSILGVGTEAFF
TRBJ2-4,17,TRBV3-1/TRBV3-2,CASSPNMGQIAKNIQYF
TRBJ2-1,15,TRBV9,CASSVGAEIYNEQFF
TRBJ2-1,14,TRBV14,CASSQDRGGSEQFF
TRBJ1-6,15,TRBV7-8,CASSFLTGGDSPLHF
TRBJ2-2,13,TRBV6-5,CASSPWITGELFF
TRBJ1-4,17,TRBV11-2,CASSLQRPGATNEKLFF
TRBJ2-2,12,TRBV2,CASSNRLAGAVF
TRBJ1-1,13,TRBV7-9,CASSLLLGAEAFF
TRBJ2-7,15,TRBV19,CASSPAGDFFYEQYF
TRBJ2-7,14,TRBV5-6,CASSLGRGRREQYF
TRBJ1-1,14,TRBV9,CASSIQGENTEAFF
TRBJ1-3,14,TRBV6-5,CASSYRSGGNTIYF
TRBJ2-2,13,TRBV13,CASSSRGTGELFF
TRBJ2-5,13,TRBV24-1,CAIQKQGQETQYF
TRBJ1-1,15,TRBV7-6,CASSALQGSDTEAFF
TRBJ1-2,13,TRBV19,CASEGRERYGYTF
TRBJ2-1,12,TRBV30,CAWSWGENEQFF
TRBJ2-3,15,TRBV27,CASSLGTFYTDTQYF
TRBJ2-5,14,TRBV7-9,CASSHGDRGETQYF
TRBJ2-3,16,TRBV11-2,CASSLEGGGSADTQYF
TRBJ1-6,15,TRBV30,CAWSAGTDYNSPLHF
TRBJ2-3,16,TRBV21-1,CASSKKGNNCADTQYF
TRBJ1-4,17,TRBV4-2,CASSQDRRGRGNEKLFF
TRBJ2-7,14,TRBV27,CASSLSGGVYEQYF
TRBJ2-5,15,TRBV5-5,CASSLLNLGQETQYF